This TCR beta chain was captured by sequencing in a study of regulatory T cells in long-lasting Graves disease. Documented time point: newly diagnosed GD, antithyroid drugs for less than 3 months. With RNA extracted from PBMCs as input, the TCR library was made. Germline-derived CDR1 and CDR2 are ENHRY and SYGVKD. V lost 6 bases, J lost 2 bases, and 11 bases lay in between. CDR3 length equals 13 residues. Library construction for TCR beta used iRepertoire HTBI primers and Arm-PCR of CDR3 regions. TCRdb itself ran the multiplex PCR reads through MiXCR, one entry per CDR3 protein. The repertoire holds fewer than 500,000 distinct CDR3 sequences, with about 16% as singletons. This same sample was also taken into another study, of T cells in Graves' hyperthyroidism and ophthalmopathy. That work states: For Graves' hyperthyroidism to be stable, ophthalmopathy could not progress within 18 months. Most expanded thyroid clonotypes above 0.001 also appeared in blood.

This specimen was peripheral blood mononuclear cells (PBMCs), taken at new diagnosis, from a patient treated with antithyroid drugs. V usage is TRBV10-3 and J usage is TRBJ2-7; either TRBD1 or TRBD2 may supply D (6 bases each). The TCR was taken from a man aged 40-49 years with Graves disease. This CDR3 reads CAISAGHTYEQYF. In DNA form, the CDR3 reads TGTGCCATCAGCGCGGGACACACCTACGAGCAGTACTTC.